The present TCR beta chain was sequenced within a study of blood T cell repertoires in COVID-19. About the study: The samples span acute and convalescent COVID-19 from the United States, Italy and Spain.

TCRdb keeps only in-frame clones here, not all; method: immunoSEQ multiplex PCR. This sample has about 11,000 clones, with just over 70% found just once. The CDR3 runs 13 residues. V was pared by 4 bases and J by 8 bases, with 14 bases between. Germline V gene sequence: CDR1 SEHNR, CDR2 FQNEAQ (reference sequence). One Seattle source followed patients from active infection through their disease course. The TCR comes from a man aged 55 to 69 with COVID-19, enrolled during active disease. The gene calls are TRBV7-9 and TRBJ1-2, with unresolved D. The sample consisted of peripheral blood. The CDR3 nucleotides are TGTGCCAGCAGCTCGGGAGGCCCCGGGGGCTACACCTTC. This gives the protein CASSSGGPGGYTF.